The 4 T cell receptor beta chains below come from one sample, sequenced in a study of regulatory T cells in long-lasting Graves disease. As for time point: persistent/refractory GD, antithyroid drugs over 5 years with positive TRAb. RNA extracted from PBMCs served as the sequencing template. Investigators prepared the TCR beta libraries by applying iRepertoire HTBI primers and Arm-PCR of CDR3 regions. TCRdb itself ran the multiplex PCR reads through MiXCR, one entry per CDR3 protein. The data hold 450,000 or so distinct CDR3 sequences, with roughly 23% observed a single time. The sample here was peripheral blood mononuclear cells (PBMCs), taken when the disease was refractory, from a patient treated with antithyroid drugs. These receptor sequences come from a female donor with Graves disease.

This clonotype was observed a few times. The V call is TRBV14, the J call TRBJ1-4; D call uncertain. Germline values: CDR1 SGHDN, CDR2 FVKESK. The CDR3 length is 16 residues. V lost 0 bases, J lost 7 bases, and 15 bases lay in between. The CDR3 DNA follows: TGTGCCAGCAGCCAAGATAAAGCCCCTAGGCTTGAAAAACTGTTTTTT. It specifies CASSQDKAPRLEKLFF.

This chain links TRBV20-1 with TRBJ2-5, with a weak D call TRBD2 (6 bases). The CDR3 covers 15 residues. Germline values: CDR1 DFQATT, CDR2 SNEGSKA (reference sequence). Trimming removed 0 bases at V and 1 base at J, with 12 bases between. CDR3 coding DNA: TGCAGTGCTAGAGAATTAGCGGATCCCCAAGAGACCCAGTACTTC. This sequence encodes CSARELADPQETQYF.

At least ten counts were recorded for this clonotype. V gene TRBV7-2 combines with J gene TRBJ1-6; 10 nucleotides agree with TRBD1. The germline CDR1 and CDR2 sequences are SGHTA and FQGNSA. V gave up 5 bases and J gave up 7 bases; unmatched junction bases: 2. CDR3 length: 14 amino acids. The CDR3 protein is CASSPGQGNSPLHF. The CDR3 coding sequence is TGTGCCAGCAGCCCGGGACAGGGGAATTCACCCCTCCACTTT.

The rearrangement joins TRBV7-2 to TRBJ2-7; D ambiguous. The CDR3 is 16 amino acids. Between the trimmed V and J ends, which lost 4 bases and 3 bases, there was a span of 19 bases. Germline V gene data show CDR1 as SGHTA and CDR2 as FQGNSA. CDR3 sequence reads: CASSSLVVAANYEQYF. CDR3 nucleotides: TGTGCCAGCAGCTCCCTCGTAGTCGCGGCCAACTACGAGCAGTACTTC. Complete variable domain (other parts from reference TRBV7-2 and TRBJ2-7): GAGVSQSPSNKVTEKGKDVELRCDPISGHTALYWYRQSLGQGLEFLIYFQGNSAPDKSGLPSDRFSAERTGGSVSTLTIQRTQQEDSAVYLCASSSLVVAANYEQYFGPGTRLTVT.